This T cell receptor beta chain was documented in a study of T cells in Graves' hyperthyroidism and ophthalmopathy. RNA transcripts were the template for amplifying TCR beta CDR3 regions. Carried out on the TCR CDR3, a first-round RT-PCR used the HTBI primer set. Using its own MiXCR run on the multiplex PCR reads, TCRdb lists one record per CDR3 protein. This sample has roughly 510,000 distinct CDR3 sequences; around 20% occur once, and the top ten carry about 30%. Many counts were recorded for this clonotype. With 7 bases removed from V and 1 base from J, the gap between germline ends came to 13 bases. This CDR3 spans 14 amino acids. It was uncontrolled infection, other autoimmune disease, pregnancy or lactation that excluded patients.

The receptor was derived from a man in his late teens or twenties with Graves' hyperthyroidism. The gene calls are TRBV12-3 or TRBV12-4 and TRBJ1-1; D not resolved. Sequenced material: blood. In DNA, the CDR3 is TGTGCCAGCACCAGACATCGTCCGAACACTGAAGCTTTCTTT. It translates to CASTRHRPNTEAFF.